What follows are 22 T cell receptor beta chains derived from one specimen sequenced in a study of molecular identifiers for immune sequencing clone quantification. TCRdb processed the PCR reads anew with MiXCR; each CDR3 protein has one entry. The sample has 460,000 or so distinct CDR3 sequences; around 23% are singletons. Material for sequencing was naive CD8+ T cells from blood, with Jurkat cell RNA spiked in. The sample's subset: FACS-sorted CD8+CD4-CCR7+CD45RA+ naive T cells. The receptors originated from a human donor in good health. Some libraries in this study had Jurkat cell RNA spiked in.

Concerning this clonotype: Being one base from a much bigger clone, this may be a read error. The conserved final phenylalanine or tryptophan is absent from the CDR3, which likely points to a read error. V and J are TRBV20-1 and TRBJ1-4; tentative D call: TRBD1 (5 bases). Looked up from germline, CDR1 is DFQATT and CDR2 is SNEGSKA (reference sequence). Trimming cost V 3 bases and J 1 base, with 15 bases left between them. This CDR3 has 16 residues. DNA of the CDR3: TGCAGTGCTAGCCTGGGCGGGGGTGGAACTAATGAAAAACTGTTTCTT. Protein sequence: CSASLGGGGTNEKLFL.

The chain employs TRBV5-1 and TRBJ2-5; TRBD2 aligns across 11 bases. The junction had 5 bases not matched to a gene; V was cut back by 3 bases and J by 4 bases. Germline V lookup: CDR1 SGHRS, CDR2 YFSETQ. The CDR3 consists of 15 residues. For the CDR3, the DNA is TGCGCCAGCAGCTATACGACTAGCGGGGTAGAGACCCAGTACTTC. The encoded protein is CASSYTTSGVETQYF.

This clonotype was counted between two and nine times. The J gene is TRBJ2-5, the V gene TRBV12-3 or TRBV12-4, with unresolved D. CDR3 length: 14 amino acids. V was shortened by 3 bases and J by 1 base, with 9 bases between the two germline ends. CDR3 amino acids: CASSLSSTQETQYF. CDR3 sequence (DNA): TGTGCCAGCAGTTTGTCAAGCACCCAAGAGACCCAGTACTTC.

This clonotype was seen at least ten times. V is TRBV5-1 and J is TRBJ2-7; D might be TRBD1 or TRBD2, each matching 5 bases. V was trimmed by 0 bases and J by 2 bases, leaving 9 bases between them. Per the germline V gene, CDR1 is SGHRS and CDR2 is YFSETQ. The CDR3 is 14 residues long. The CDR3 sequence is CASSLDPGPYEQYF. Here the CDR3 DNA reads TGCGCCAGCAGCTTGGATCCGGGACCCTACGAGCAGTACTTC.

A remark on this clonotype: No conserved phenylalanine or tryptophan is present at the end of the CDR3, so a read error is the likely explanation. The chain uses TRBV13 and TRBJ1-1; the D is unclear. Germline loops: CDR1 PRHDT, CDR2 FYEKMQ (reference sequence). The CDR3 extends over 12 amino acids. Trimming pared 8 bases from V and 5 bases from J, leaving 12 bases between. DNA for the CDR3: TGTGCCAGCTCCGAGCGGGGAACTGAAGCTTTCCTT. It yields the protein CASSERGTEAFL.

CDR3 DNA: TGTGCCAGCAAACGATGGGACAGGGGCTACGAGCAGTACTTC. This gives the protein CASKRWDRGYEQYF. The V and J genes are TRBV27 and TRBJ2-7, with 10 positions matching TRBD1. Trimming took 7 bases from V and 3 from J; bases not matched to a gene: 6. The CDR3 is 14 amino acids. The germline CDR1 and CDR2 sequences are MNHEY and SMNVEV (reference sequence).

This clonotype was found a few times. This CDR3 reads CASSLGDFYNSPLHF. CDR3 bases: TGTGCCAGCAGCTTAGGGGACTTCTATAATTCACCCCTCCACTTT. The chain combines TRBV7-2 with TRBJ1-6; tentatively, D is TRBD1 (5 bases). The CDR3 consists of 15 residues. Trimming shortened V by 1 base and J by 3 bases, and 7 bases separated the two germline ends. Germline V gene sequence: CDR1 SGHTA, CDR2 FQGNSA.

V gene TRBV3-1 combines with J gene TRBJ2-7; the D is unclear. CDR1 is LGHDT, CDR2 YNNKEL, per germline (reference sequence). Trimming cost V 8 bases and J 3 bases, with 14 bases left between them. The CDR3 loop spans 13 amino acids. The DNA for the CDR3 is TGTGCCAGCGCAAATTTTGGGTTCTACGAGCAGTACTTC. Amino acids: CASANFGFYEQYF.

This chain links TRBV21-1 with TRBJ2-7; the table's TRBD1 call for D was not verified on the DNA. TRBV21-1 counts as a pseudogene. This CDR3 spans 15 amino acids. In nucleotides, the CDR3 is TGTGCCAGCAGCAAAGGGGGGACATGGTCCTACGAGCAGTACTTC. It encodes CASSKGGTWSYEQYF.

The J gene is TRBJ1-1, the V gene TRBV25-1, with D unclear. The CDR3 runs 13 residues. Germline V gives CDR1 MGHDK, CDR2 SYGVNS. V lost 3 bases and J lost 1, with 6 bases in between. As DNA, the CDR3 is TGTGCCAGCAGTGACCTAGCGAACACTGAAGCTTTCTTT. It translates to CASSDLANTEAFF.

The chain couples TRBV29-1 to TRBJ2-3, with 10 positions matching TRBD2. Germline CDR1 is SQVTM and CDR2 is ANQGSEA. V was pared by 6 bases and J by 3 bases, with 6 bases of the junction left unmatched. CDR3 size: 14 residues. CDR3 residues: CSVLAGLVTDTQYF. The CDR3 DNA is TGCAGCGTACTAGCGGGGTTGGTGACAGATACGCAGTATTTT.

Notes on this clonotype: A single base separates this from a much larger clone, so it may be a read error. Since no conserved phenylalanine or tryptophan closes the CDR3, a read error is the likely cause. The rearrangement joins TRBV5-1 to TRBJ2-7, with a possible D match to TRBD1 (5 bases). This CDR3 is 13 amino acids long. V lost 5 bases and J 2 bases, leaving 11 bases between the germline ends. Germline V gene data show CDR1 as SGHRS and CDR2 as YFSETQ. CDR3 protein: CASSPDSAYEQYS. The CDR3 region has the DNA TGCGCCAGCAGTCCCGACAGCGCCTACGAGCAGTACTCC.

The V call is TRBV15, the J call TRBJ1-2; D uncertain. Germline loops: CDR1 LNHNV, CDR2 YYDKDF (reference sequence). This CDR3 is built from 15 residues. V was trimmed by 0 bases and J by 3 bases, leaving 11 bases between them. CDR3 region: CATSRDRSKDYGYTF. The CDR3 coding sequence is TGTGCCACCAGCAGAGATAGGTCGAAAGACTATGGCTACACCTTC. The full variable domain, its missing parts supplied by reference TRBV15 and TRBJ1-2, is DAMVIQNPRYQVTQFGKPVTLSCSQTLNHNVMYWYQQKSSQAPKLLFHYYDKDFNNEADTPDNFQSRRPNTSFCFLDIRSPGLGDTAMYLCATSRDRSKDYGYTFGSGTRLTVV.

A word on this clonotype: At one of its ends the junction is not consistent with the germline gene, which may arise from a read error. V usage is TRBV3-1 and J usage is TRBJ2-7; TRBD1 matches 8 bases. CDR3 length: 17 residues. Germline assignment: CDR1 LGHDT and CDR2 YNNKEL (reference sequence). The CDR3 sequence: CARSQEGRTGSLYEQYF. CDR3 DNA sequence: TGTGCCCGCAGCCAAGAGGGCCGGACAGGGTCCCTCTACGAGCAGTACTTC.

This clonotype has ten or more counts. This chain uses TRBV5-6 with TRBJ1-1, with 7 bases that match TRBD1. The trim removed 0 bases at V and 0 bases at J, leaving 5 bases unmatched. The CDR3 runs 16 residues. CDR1 and CDR2 from the germline V gene are SGHDT and YYEEEE. The CDR3 region is CASSLGPGQMNTEAFF. The DNA of the CDR3 is TGTGCCAGCAGCTTGGGACCGGGACAGATGAACACTGAAGCTTTCTTT.

The chain recombines TRBV5-1 with TRBJ1-1; D is possibly TRBD1 (5 bases). V was shortened by 0 bases and J by 12 bases, with 21 bases between the two germline ends. Germline CDR1 and CDR2: SGHRS and YFSETQ. CDR3 size: 15 residues. The CDR3 here is CASSLEEALGVGPFF. The CDR3 coding sequence is TGCGCCAGCAGCTTGGAAGAAGCTCTAGGGGTAGGACCTTTCTTT.

DNA of the CDR3: TGTGCCACCAGCAGAGATTCCCATAGCAGAACCCACGAGCAGTACTTC. It codes for CATSRDSHSRTHEQYF. This chain joins TRBV15 and TRBJ2-7, with no clear D. Germline lookup yields CDR1 LNHNV and CDR2 YYDKDF (reference sequence). Trimming cost V 0 bases and J 5 bases, with 17 bases left between them. This CDR3 has 16 amino acids.

V is TRBV12-3 or TRBV12-4 and J is TRBJ1-3; weak D call: TRBD1 (6 bases). The CDR3 length is 15 residues. V was clipped by 5 bases and J by 0 bases, with 11 bases between them. The CDR3 region is CASSPTGRSGNTIYF. The CDR3, as DNA: TGTGCCAGCAGTCCGACAGGCCGCTCTGGAAACACCATATATTTT.

This clonotype has more than one count but fewer than ten. The rearrangement joins TRBV6-4 to TRBJ2-1; D call uncertain. V lost 1 base to trimming and J lost 12 bases, with 13 bases between them. CDR1 MRHNA and CDR2 SNTAGT come from the germline V gene. The CDR3 runs 13 residues. Here the CDR3 DNA reads TGTGCCAGCAGTGACTGGGGAAACATACGGCAGTTCTTC. It translates to CASSDWGNIRQFF.

V is TRBV5-4 and J is TRBJ2-2, with a tentative D call TRBD2 (7 bases). This CDR3 is built from 15 residues. Germline V gene lookup returns CDR1 SGHNT and CDR2 YYREEE (reference sequence). V was pared by 4 bases and J by 7 bases, with 17 bases between. As DNA, the CDR3 is TGTGCCAGCAGCCAGTACGGGGGGCGAAGCGGGGAGCTGTTTTTT. Its protein is CASSQYGGRSGELFF. The variable domain in full, with the rest retrieved from reference TRBV5-4 and TRBJ2-2, is ETGVTQSPTHLIKTRGQQVTLRCSSQSGHNTVSWYQQALGQGPQFIFQYYREEENGRGNFPPRFSGLQFPNYSSELNVNALELDDSALYLCASSQYGGRSGELFFGEGSRLTVL.

The rearrangement joins TRBV7-9 to TRBJ2-5, with a possible D match to TRBD2 (5 bases). CDR3 size: 15 residues. The V gene lost 5 bases and the J gene lost 5 bases, with 18 bases spanning the gap. CDR1 and CDR2 from the germline V gene are SEHNR and FQNEAQ (reference sequence). The CDR3 DNA is TGTGCCAGCAGCGCCGCGCTAGCAGCATTCGAGACCCAGTACTTC. Translated, it gives CASSAALAAFETQYF. Full variable domain (missing parts from reference TRBV7-9 and TRBJ2-5): DTGVSQNPRHKITKRGQNVTFRCDPISEHNRLYWYRQTLGQGPEFLTYFQNEAQLEKSRLLSDRFSAERPKGSFSTLEIQRTEQGDSAMYLCASSAALAAFETQYFGPGTRLLVL.

For this clonotype: Mismatch with germline at one junction end may stem from a read error. The chain combines TRBV28 with TRBJ1-5, with D maybe TRBD1 (5 bases). CDR1 is MDHEN, CDR2 SYDVKM, per germline. The CDR3 covers 14 residues. The chain's CDR3 is CASSLRQSNQPRHF. CDR3 coding DNA: TGTGCCAGCAGTCTCCGACAGAGCAATCAGCCCCGGCATTTT.